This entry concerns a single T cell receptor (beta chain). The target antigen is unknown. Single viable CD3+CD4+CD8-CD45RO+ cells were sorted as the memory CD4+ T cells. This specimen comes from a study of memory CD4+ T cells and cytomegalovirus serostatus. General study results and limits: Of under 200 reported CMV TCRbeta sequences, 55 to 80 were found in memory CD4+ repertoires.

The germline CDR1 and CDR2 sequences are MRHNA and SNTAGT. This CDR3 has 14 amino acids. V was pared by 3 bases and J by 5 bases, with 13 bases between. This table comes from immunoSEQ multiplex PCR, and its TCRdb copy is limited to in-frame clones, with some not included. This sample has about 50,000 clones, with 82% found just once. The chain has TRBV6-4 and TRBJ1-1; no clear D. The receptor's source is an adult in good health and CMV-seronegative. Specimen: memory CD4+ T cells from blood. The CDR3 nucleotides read TGTGCCAGCAGTGAGGTCCCCGGGTTAACTGAAGCTTTCTTT. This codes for CASSEVPGLTEAFF.